The 19 T cell receptor beta chains below all came from one sample that was sequenced in a study of shared clonotypes between healthy human individuals (dated by TCRdb to about 2020). Library preparation used the immunoSEQ multiplex PCR assay. TCRdb's version of the immuneACCESS table is confined to in-frame rearrangements and falls short of the full clone set. An unresolved V gene accounts for under half of the shortfall where checked; the remainder is of unknown origin. Present in this sample are around 1.1 million clones, about 84% of which were seen just once. The leading ten clones occupy 0.5% to 0.65% of the sample. The sample taken for sequencing was memory CD4+ T cells from PBMCs. The sample's cell subset or site, from its label and the paper: CD45RA-negative fraction. Source of these receptors: a man aged 18 to 29 in good health. Some clones in this sample may be carry-over from other donors' samples.

This chain uses TRBV28 with TRBJ2-5; D may be TRBD1 or TRBD2 (6 bases each). The CDR3 totals 12 residues. Germline V CDR1 and CDR2: MDHEN, SYDVKM. Trimming took 7 bases from V and 7 from J, leaving 13 bases between them. In DNA form, the CDR3 reads TGTGCCAGCATCAGACTAGGGGGGACCCAGTACTTC. Its protein product is CASIRLGGTQYF.

The chain uses TRBV29-1 and TRBJ2-3; unclear D gene. This CDR3 comprises 10 residues. Germline-derived CDR1 and CDR2 are SQVTM and ANQGSEA. Trimming pared 8 bases from V and 6 bases from J, leaving 9 bases between. The CDR3 sequence is CSHRRDTQYF. CDR3 coding DNA: TGCAGCCACCGTAGGGATACGCAGTATTTT.

V gene TRBV7-8 combines with J gene TRBJ2-5; D ambiguous. Germline lookup yields CDR1 SGHVS and CDR2 FQNEAQ. CDR3 length equals 12 residues. With 5 bases removed from V and 5 bases from J, the gap between germline ends came to 9 bases. The CDR3: CASSRVLETQYF. CDR3 in DNA: TGTGCCAGCAGCAGGGTGTTGGAGACCCAGTACTTC.

The CDR3 region is CASSRLGVSTDTQYF. Written as DNA, the CDR3 is TGTGCCAGCAGTCGCCTGGGGGTTAGCACAGATACGCAGTATTTT. V and J are TRBV27 and TRBJ2-3; D possibly matches TRBD1 or TRBD2 (5 bases each). The CDR3 consists of 15 residues. Germline CDR1 is MNHEY and CDR2 is SMNVEV (reference sequence). Trimming took off 5 bases at V and 0 bases at J, with 12 bases between the two ends.

The table lists this clone with a count of one. The chain is built from TRBV29-1 and TRBJ1-2; D is unclear. The CDR3 length is 10 residues. V lost 4 bases to trimming and J lost 8 bases, with 8 bases between them. Germline V gene data show CDR1 as SQVTM and CDR2 as ANQGSEA. CDR3 sequence reads: CSVGEVGYTF. In DNA form, the CDR3 reads TGCAGCGTTGGGGAGGTGGGCTACACCTTC.

Concerning this clone: Only one base separates this from a far larger clonotype, so it likely reflects a read error. The sample has other DNA sequences that encode this CDR3 too. The gene calls are TRBV20-1 and TRBJ1-1, with a possible D match to TRBD1 (5 bases). The germline gives CDR1 DFQATT, CDR2 SNEGSKA (reference sequence). CDR3 length: 11 residues. Here the CDR3 reads CSAPGNTEAFF. The CDR3 DNA follows: TGCAGTGCCCCAGGGAACACTGAGGCTTTCTTT.

This chain uses TRBV6-1 with TRBJ2-7; 8 bases agree with TRBD1. V lost 6 bases, J lost 1 base, and 8 bases stayed unmatched. This CDR3 spans 15 amino acids. CDR1 and CDR2 (germline): MNHNS, SASEGT. CDR3 amino acids: CASRKDRGSSYEQYF. The CDR3 coding sequence is TGTGCCAGCAGGAAAGACAGGGGATCATCCTACGAGCAGTACTTC.

This chain joins TRBV6-5 and TRBJ1-5, with 9 bases matching TRBD1. Per germline, CDR1 MNHEY and CDR2 SVGAGI. The CDR3 loop spans 16 amino acids. V gave up 4 bases and J gave up 5 bases; unmatched junction bases: 9. The CDR3 loop reads CASSSTARQGDQPQHF. The CDR3 nucleotides read TGTGCCAGCAGTTCTACCGCAAGACAGGGGGATCAGCCCCAGCATTTT.

This clone was counted once. The chain couples TRBV9 to TRBJ2-3; a weak D match, TRBD2 (5 bases). Trimming removed 7 bases at V and 4 bases at J, with 19 bases between. The CDR3 sequence is 15 residues long. The germline V gene encodes CDR1 SGDLS and CDR2 YYNGEE. CDR3 in amino acids: CASAPSGIFSDTQYF. The DNA for the CDR3 is TGTGCCAGCGCCCCCTCCGGGATCTTTTCAGATACGCAGTATTTT.

This chain connects TRBV6-4 to TRBJ2-7, with TRBD2 as a possible D gene (6 bases). The CDR3 sequence is 15 residues long. The V gene's germline CDR1 is MRHNA and CDR2 SNTAGT. Trimming removed 3 bases at V and 0 bases at J, with 12 bases between. CDR3 sequence: CASSESVGSSYEQYF. In DNA form, the CDR3 reads TGTGCCAGCAGTGAATCCGTCGGGAGCTCCTACGAGCAGTACTTC.

A remark on this clone: One end of the junction varies from germline; a read error may be responsible. Other DNA sequences in this specimen translate into the identical CDR3. The V call is TRBV27, the J call TRBJ1-2; a possible D gene is TRBD1 (6 bases). This CDR3 is 15 amino acids long. Germline loops: CDR1 MNHEY, CDR2 SMNVEV (reference sequence). The CDR3, as DNA: TGTGCCAGCAGTCCATCCACCGGCAGGGGCTATGGCTACACTTTC. It translates to CASSPSTGRGYGYTF.

The chain carries TRBV15 and TRBJ2-5; possibly TRBD1 for D (6 bases). The germline V gene has CDR1 LNHNV and CDR2 YYDKDF (reference sequence). V was trimmed by 5 bases and J by 5 bases, leaving 15 bases between them. CDR3 length: 14 residues. In DNA form, the CDR3 reads TGTGCCACCAGCGGTTGGACAGTTCGGGAGACCCAGTACTTC. Its protein is CATSGWTVRETQYF.

This clone has just one count. The rearrangement joins TRBV27 to TRBJ1-2; tentative D call: TRBD1 (5 bases). The germline V gene encodes CDR1 MNHEY and CDR2 SMNVEV (reference sequence). The CDR3 consists of 15 residues. V lost 0 bases to trimming and J lost 5 bases, with 13 bases between them. The CDR3 here is CASSLSPLWGYGYTF. The CDR3 nucleotides are TGTGCCAGCAGTTTATCCCCTTTATGGGGGTATGGCTACACCTTC.

The CDR3 sequence: CASSLGNEQYF. In DNA form, the CDR3 reads TGTGCCAGCAGCTTGGGTAACGAGCAGTACTTC. The chain has TRBV7-9 and TRBJ2-7; D is unresolved. The CDR3 is 11 residues long. Per the germline V gene, CDR1 is SEHNR and CDR2 is FQNEAQ (reference sequence). The V end lost 3 bases, the J end lost 5 bases, and 5 bases lay between the germline ends.

The V gene is TRBV5-1, the J gene TRBJ2-1; 7 bases align to TRBD2. V dropped 7 bases and J dropped 8; count of bases not matched to a gene: 15. The CDR3 runs 15 residues. Per germline, CDR1 SGHRS and CDR2 YFSETQ. CDR3 bases: TGCGCCAGCCAACCCTTGGCGGGAGCAATACATGAGCAGTTCTTC. As protein: CASQPLAGAIHEQFF.

The chain employs TRBV2 and TRBJ1-3; D gene unclear. V was pared by 6 bases and J by 5 bases, with 14 bases between. The germline CDR1 and CDR2 sequences are SNHLY and FYNNEI. The CDR3 is made up of 14 amino acids. Here the CDR3 DNA reads TGTGCCAGCAGCAAAAGGACGGAGAGAAACACCATATATTTT. This gives the protein CASSKRTERNTIYF.

This clone turned up a few times. The rearrangement uses TRBV18 and TRBJ1-1, with a possible D match to TRBD1 (5 bases). The CDR3 loop spans 16 amino acids. V dropped 3 bases and J dropped 5 bases, with 19 bases sitting between them. Per germline, CDR1 KGHSH and CDR2 LQKENI. CDR3 region: CASSPPSIRVGTEAFF. As DNA, the CDR3 is TGTGCCAGCTCACCTCCTTCTATCAGGGTGGGGACTGAAGCTTTCTTT. Combining the CDR3 with reference TRBV18 and TRBJ1-1 gives the whole variable domain NAGVMQNPRHLVRRRGQEARLRCSPMKGHSHVYWYRQLPEEGLKFMVYLQKENIIDESGMPKERFSAEFPKEGPSILRIQQVVRGDSAAYFCASSPPSIRVGTEAFFGQGTRLTVV.

This clone was seen a handful of times. The chain employs TRBV4-1 and TRBJ2-3; TRBD2 matches at 14 bases. The CDR3 runs 18 residues. Germline loops: CDR1 MGHRA, CDR2 YSYEKL. After removal of 1 base from V and 3 bases from J, the junction contained 6 bases not matched to a gene. CDR3 amino acids: CASSQGGTSGSLTDTQYF. CDR3 DNA sequence: TGCGCCAGCAGCCAAGGGGGGACTAGCGGGAGCTTAACAGATACGCAGTATTTT.

Turning to this clone: One end of the junction does not line up with germline, which may come from a read error. This sample includes further DNA sequences coding for the same CDR3. The V gene is TRBV6-6, the J gene TRBJ2-2, with no clear D. The CDR3 consists of 13 residues. The germline gives CDR1 MNHNY, CDR2 SVGAGI (reference sequence). The CDR3 DNA reads as TGTGCCAGCAGTTATGAGAACACTGGGGAGCTGTTTTTT. Translation: CASSYENTGELFF.